This T cell receptor (beta chain) originates from a study of blood T cell repertoires in COVID-19. Study background: There were acute and convalescent COVID-19 samples, and they came from the United States, Italy and Spain. The analysed material was cDNA or gDNA that came from T cells, B-cell-depleted T cells, or PBMCs.

Original methodology: Counts of nucleated cells, estimated from reference gene primer amplification, were obtained. Here immunoSEQ multiplex PCR was the method, and the copy in TCRdb shows in-frame clones only, minus some. V and J calls plus clone size are reproduced from that table; the DNA served to infer D and trimming. The repertoire holds around 200,000 clones, with roughly 84% as singletons. Trimming took 1 base from V and 5 from J; bases not matched to a gene: 3. The CDR3 is made up of 14 amino acids. CDR1 and CDR2 (germline): LNHDA, SQIVND (reference sequence). The V gene is TRBV19, the J gene TRBJ1-2; 8 bases map to TRBD1. This clonotype was obtained from a woman of 80 years or more with acute or convalescent COVID-19. The sequencing sample was made of peripheral blood. In DNA, the CDR3 is TGTGCCAGTAGTATAGGACAGGGGTGGTATGGCTACACCTTC. Translating gives CASSIGQGWYGYTF.